Reported below is one T cell receptor beta chain. The data were obtained in a study of blood T cell repertoires in COVID-19. Overall study context: Collection of acute and convalescent COVID-19 samples took place in the United States, Italy and Spain. From T cells, B-cell-depleted T cells, or PBMCs came the material, which was cDNA or gDNA.

The germline CDR1 and CDR2 sequences are SGHRS and YFSETQ. The CDR3 sequence is 14 residues long. Between the trimmed V and J ends, which lost 2 bases and 2 bases, there was a span of 8 bases. Per the study methods: Cell counts per sample came from amplifying reference gene primers. The assay was immunoSEQ multiplex PCR, and TCRdb's table has in-frame clones only and misses some. Clone size and the V and J calls come from that table; the DNA yielded D and trimming. Among about 130,000 clones listed, roughly 80% were seen once. V and J are TRBV5-1 and TRBJ1-3; D uncertain. This receptor was obtained from a man aged 65 to 79 with acute or convalescent COVID-19. Source material: peripheral blood. Here the CDR3 reads CASSLEGPGNTIYF. The CDR3 DNA follows: TGCGCCAGCAGCTTAGAGGGCCCTGGAAACACCATATATTTT.